What follows are 16 T cell receptor beta chains derived from one specimen sequenced in a study of vaccination and CD4 T cells after COVID-19. Scientists ran DNA taken from cultured CD4+ T cells through the Oncomine TCR Beta short-read assay for sequencing. MiXCR was run by TCRdb on the PCR reads, yielding one entry per CDR3 protein. The sample shows 8,500 to 13,000 distinct CDR3 sequences, 46% of them seen only once. The antigens for these receptors are not known. Treatment of the sample: 10-day PBMC culture with coronavirus spike peptide pools or control peptides (ViraFEST assay). The sequenced sample was CD4+ T cells from blood, cultured in vitro. The receptors were gathered from a human donor who had recovered from COVID-19.

There are a few counts of this clonotype. The rearrangement uses TRBV12-3 or TRBV12-4 and TRBJ1-5, with D maybe TRBD1 (5 bases). Between the trimmed V and J ends, which lost 4 bases and 2 bases, there was a span of 9 bases. This CDR3 is built from 14 residues. Here the CDR3 DNA reads TGTGCCAGCAGTTGGGGAGGGGGCAATCAGCCCCAGCATTTT. Encoded protein: CASSWGGGNQPQHF.

This clonotype was found a few times. The rearrangement joins TRBV20-1 to TRBJ2-5; 12 bases map to TRBD2. The CDR3 contains 13 residues. Losses at the gene ends were 5 bases for V and 3 bases for J; bases not matched to a gene: 1. Germline lookup yields CDR1 DFQATT and CDR2 SNEGSKA (reference sequence). The CDR3 DNA follows: TGCAGTGCTTGGACTAGCGGGGAAGAGACCCAGTACTTC. Protein sequence: CSAWTSGEETQYF.

The gene calls are TRBV20-1 and TRBJ2-2, with 7 bases lining up with TRBD1. In germline, CDR1 is DFQATT, CDR2 SNEGSKA (reference sequence). CDR3 size: 15 residues. Trimming cost V 2 bases and J 1 base; bases outside gene matches: 4. CDR3 bases: TGCAGTGCTAGAATAGGGGGCCTGAACACCGGGGAGCTGTTTTTT. Encoded protein: CSARIGGLNTGELFF.

Written as DNA, the CDR3 is TGTGCCTGGAGTGTGTGGAAACTAAACACTGAAGCTTTCTTT. This sequence encodes CAWSVWKLNTEAFF. The rearrangement uses TRBV30 and TRBJ1-1; no clear D gene. CDR1 GTSNPN and CDR2 SVGIG come from the germline V gene (reference sequence). Deletions cut 0 bases from V and 2 bases from J, with 10 bases between. The CDR3 extends over 14 amino acids.

The sample holds a few counts of this clonotype. The chain is built from TRBV19 and TRBJ2-5; TRBD2 agrees at 14 bases. Per the germline V gene, CDR1 is LNHDA and CDR2 is SQIVND (reference sequence). V lost 6 bases and J lost 4; bases outside the gene matches: 7. The CDR3 loop spans 16 amino acids. CDR3 protein: CASRLTSGGARETQYF. The CDR3 nucleotides read TGTGCCAGTAGGTTGACTAGCGGGGGGGCCCGAGAGACCCAGTACTTC.

The V gene is TRBV2, the J gene TRBJ2-1; D is unclear. V lost 8 bases to trimming and J lost 5 bases, with 10 bases between them. Looked up from germline, CDR1 is SNHLY and CDR2 is FYNNEI. The CDR3 is made up of 12 amino acids. The CDR3 nucleotides are TGTGCCAGCTCCCTGGGAAACAATGAGCAGTTCTTC. Its translation: CASSLGNNEQFF.

The chain carries TRBV30 and TRBJ2-5; D is unresolved. Germline V gene data show CDR1 as GTSNPN and CDR2 as SVGIG (reference sequence). The CDR3 length is 14 residues. With 0 bases removed from V and 4 bases from J, the gap between germline ends came to 12 bases. Here the CDR3 reads CAWSVRGWSETQYF. The CDR3 coding sequence is TGTGCCTGGAGTGTACGTGGCTGGTCAGAGACCCAGTACTTC.

This clonotype was seen only a few times. This rearrangement joins TRBV20-1 to TRBJ1-2, with D possibly being TRBD1 (6 bases). Germline CDR1 reads DFQATT; CDR2 reads SNEGSKA (reference sequence). V was clipped by 6 bases and J by 0 bases, with 8 bases between them. This CDR3 spans 12 amino acids. CDR3 region: CSARTANYGYTF. CDR3 bases: TGCAGTGCCCGGACAGCTAACTATGGCTACACCTTC.

The chain combines TRBV11-3 with TRBJ1-2; possible D gene TRBD1, 5 bases. This CDR3 has 13 amino acids. The V gene's germline CDR1 is SGHNT and CDR2 YENEEA. V lost 6 bases and J 3 bases, leaving 11 bases between the germline ends. The CDR3 loop is CASSLEQDYGYTF. Written as DNA, the CDR3 is TGTGCCAGCAGTCTAGAACAGGACTATGGCTACACCTTC.

This clonotype has more than one count but fewer than ten. This rearrangement joins TRBV6-1 to TRBJ2-3; 7 bases align to TRBD2. Germline V gives CDR1 MNHNS, CDR2 SASEGT. This CDR3 is 16 amino acids long. The trim removed 5 bases at V and 2 bases at J, leaving 10 bases unmatched. CDR3 protein: CASSRPRGGYTDTQYF. CDR3 DNA: TGTGCCAGCAGTCGCCCCCGCGGGGGATACACAGATACGCAGTATTTT.

There are a few counts of this clonotype. The CDR3: CATSDLTSGGAKQYF. As DNA, the CDR3 is TGTGCCACCAGTGATTTAACTAGCGGGGGGGCCAAGCAGTATTTT. The chain joins TRBV24-1 to TRBJ2-3, with TRBD2 matching 13 bases. This CDR3 region has 15 residues. Germline V gene data show CDR1 as KGHDR and CDR2 as SFDVKD. V gave up 1 base and J gave up 11 bases; unmatched junction bases: 5.

V is TRBV6-1 and J is TRBJ1-5; tentative D call: TRBD1 (6 bases). The CDR3 is 15 amino acids. Germline lookup yields CDR1 MNHNS and CDR2 SASEGT. Trimming removed 11 bases at V and 7 bases at J, with 24 bases between. For the CDR3, the DNA is TGTGCCTCAGCACGTGGGCCCGAGGGGGTCCAGCCCCAGCATTTT. Its protein product is CASARGPEGVQPQHF.

The chain is built from TRBV5-1 and TRBJ1-6; a weak D match, TRBD1 (5 bases). Germline CDR1 is SGHRS and CDR2 is YFSETQ. V was cut by 0 bases and J by 7 bases, with 11 bases left in between. The CDR3 has 15 amino acids. The CDR3 bases are TGCGCCAGCAGCTTGGCACCAGGGACGAATTCACCCCTCCACTTT. Residues: CASSLAPGTNSPLHF.

The rearrangement links TRBV6-1 to TRBJ1-5; 7 positions match TRBD1. CDR3 length equals 13 residues. Germline loops: CDR1 MNHNS, CDR2 SASEGT. V lost 6 bases and J lost 7; bases outside the gene matches: 6. The CDR3 nucleotides are TGTGCCAGCAGGGTTACAGGGGACCAGCCCCAGCATTTT. Amino acids: CASRVTGDQPQHF.

The chain joins TRBV5-6 to TRBJ2-5; no clear D gene. This CDR3 comprises 14 residues. Germline lookup yields CDR1 SGHDT and CDR2 YYEEEE. The V gene lost 0 bases and the J gene lost 1 base, with 7 bases spanning the gap. The CDR3 nucleotides are TGTGCCAGCAGCTTGGGGCTAACCCAAGAGACCCAGTACTTC. This translates into CASSLGLTQETQYF.

The chain employs TRBV5-4 and TRBJ1-1, with TRBD1 matching 8 bases. Germline CDR1 and CDR2: SGHNT and YYREEE (reference sequence). The CDR3 has 14 amino acids. The ends lost 0 bases at V and 9 bases at J; junction bases unmatched: 7. The CDR3 is CASSLGQGAFKAFF. In nucleotides, the CDR3 is TGTGCCAGCAGCTTGGGGCAGGGGGCCTTTAAAGCTTTCTTT. Filled out from reference TRBV5-4 and TRBJ1-1, the complete variable domain reads ETGVTQSPTHLIKTRGQQVTLRCSSQSGHNTVSWYQQALGQGPQFIFQYYREEENGRGNFPPRFSGLQFPNYSSELNVNALELDDSALYLCASSLGQGAFKAFFGQGTRLTVV.